Below are 11 T cell receptor beta chains sequenced from a single sample in a study of T cell responses to AZD1222 COVID-19 vaccine. The protocol was immunoSEQ multiplex PCR, while the TCRdb copy is restricted to in-frame clones and leaves out a portion. The repertoire holds roughly 150,000 clones, with around 88% as singletons. Here the sequenced sample was peripheral blood, taken 28 days after the second AZD1222 dose. These receptors were taken from an adult who received the AZD1222 COVID-19 vaccine.

The rearrangement uses TRBV9 and TRBJ1-6; D may be TRBD1 (6 bases). Germline V lookup: CDR1 SGDLS, CDR2 YYNGEE. There are 14 residues in the CDR3. V dropped 0 bases and J dropped 6 bases, with 7 bases sitting between them. The chain's CDR3 is CASSVGGLNSPLHF. The CDR3 DNA sequence: TGTGCCAGCAGCGTAGGGGGGCTTAATTCACCCCTCCACTTT.

V gene TRBV5-1 combines with J gene TRBJ2-5; 8 nucleotides match TRBD2. Germline V CDR1 and CDR2: SGHRS, YFSETQ. Trimming cost V 1 base and J 5 bases; bases outside gene matches: 10. This CDR3 is 16 amino acids long. CDR3: CASSLMAGGPIETQYF. The CDR3 DNA sequence: TGCGCCAGCAGCTTGATGGCGGGGGGCCCCATTGAGACCCAGTACTTC.

V usage is TRBV11-2 and J usage is TRBJ2-5; weak D call: TRBD2 (6 bases). V gave up 1 base and J gave up 5 bases, with 8 bases separating them. The CDR3 is made up of 13 amino acids. The V gene's germline CDR1 is SGHAT and CDR2 FQNNGV. CDR3 sequence: CASSLAGGETQYF. The CDR3 nucleotides are TGTGCCAGCAGCTTAGCCGGGGGTGAGACCCAGTACTTC.

The rearrangement links TRBV19 to TRBJ1-2, with 8 bases identical to TRBD1. J was trimmed by 3 bases and V by 9 bases; bases with no gene match: 6. This CDR3 has 13 residues. Germline V CDR1 and CDR2: LNHDA, SQIVND (reference sequence). This CDR3 is CASEPDRDYGYTF. In DNA, the CDR3 is TGTGCCAGCGAACCGGACAGGGACTATGGCTACACCTTC.

The rearrangement uses TRBV5-1 and TRBJ1-2, with 9 positions matching TRBD1. J gave up 4 bases and V 4 bases, and 5 bases lay outside the gene matches. This CDR3 is built from 14 residues. Per germline, CDR1 SGHRS and CDR2 YFSETQ. CDR3 protein: CASSTGTGSYGYTF. CDR3 bases: TGCGCCAGCAGCACCGGGACAGGGTCCTATGGCTACACCTTC.

V is TRBV12-5 and J is TRBJ1-1, with a tentative D call TRBD1 (5 bases). V was pared by 0 bases and J by 5 bases, with 10 bases between. The CDR3 is made up of 14 amino acids. Germline CDR1 reads LGHNT; CDR2 reads FRNRAP. The CDR3, as DNA: TGTGCTAGTGGTTTGGTAATCGAGGGGACTGAAGCTTTCTTT. Protein product: CASGLVIEGTEAFF.

A word on this clone: Without the conserved terminal phenylalanine or tryptophan, this CDR3 likely stems from a read error. The limits of the CDR3 on the DNA are not certain, so only TCRdb's listed CDR3 is given. V and J are TRBV21-1 and TRBJ1-6. TRBV21-1 is designated a pseudogene. The CDR3 is 9 amino acids in total, end residues counted. The CDR3 here is CASSNGGVC.

This clone came up once. This chain uses TRBV6-2 or TRBV6-3 with TRBJ1-6, with TRBD1 matching 10 bases. Trimming took 6 bases from V and 10 from J; bases not matched to a gene: 9. This CDR3 has 15 amino acids. The V gene's germline CDR1 is MNHEY and CDR2 SVGEGT. The CDR3 nucleotides are TGTGCCAGCAGCCCGTGGGACAGGGGCTGGTCACCCCTCCACTTT. Translating it yields CASSPWDRGWSPLHF.

This clone turned up a few times. V and J are TRBV10-2 and TRBJ2-1, with D maybe TRBD2 (7 bases). Deletions cut 7 bases from V and 6 bases from J, with 13 bases between. The CDR3 spans 13 residues. Germline CDR1 reads WSHSY; CDR2 reads SAAADI. CDR3 loop: CASNIAGANEQFF. The CDR3 coding sequence is TGCGCCAGCAACATTGCGGGGGCCAATGAGCAGTTCTTC.

This chain links TRBV2 with TRBJ1-6; TRBD1 might be the D (5 bases). The CDR3 is made up of 17 amino acids. CDR1 and CDR2 from the germline V gene are SNHLY and FYNNEI. Between the trimmed V and J ends, which lost 5 bases and 5 bases, there was a span of 19 bases. CDR3 sequence reads: CASSYRAGRRDNSPLHF. In nucleotides, the CDR3 is TGTGCCAGCAGTTACCGGGCAGGGCGTAGAGATAATTCACCCCTCCACTTT.

The chain employs TRBV2 and TRBJ1-1, with 8 bases aligning to TRBD1. V was clipped by 8 bases and J by 2 bases; unmatched bases: 7. The germline V gene has CDR1 SNHLY and CDR2 FYNNEI. The CDR3 extends over 14 amino acids. This CDR3 is CASGQGGDNTEAFF. The CDR3 coding sequence is TGTGCCAGCGGACAGGGAGGGGATAACACTGAAGCTTTCTTT.